This TCR beta chain was retrieved from a study of T cells after yellow fever vaccination. Study results and caveats: Subsequent to the booster, the majority of primary-vaccination clones reappeared (96% CD4, 88% CD8). Bulk-population clonotypes that are abundant could appear as contaminants in FACS-sorted repertoires. The secondary response was weaker but peaked faster, day 5 versus 15.

A word on this clonotype: Antigen specificity is unknown.

TCRdb passed the 5' RACE reads through MiXCR, listing each CDR3 protein once. The table records 200,000 to 300,000 distinct CDR3 sequences, under 15% of them present only once. The V and J ends lost 8 bases and 6 bases, in that order; junction bases with no gene match: 3. This CDR3 contains 11 residues. CDR1 is MNHEY and CDR2 is SVGEGT in the germline V gene. This receptor was identified in a man in his thirties or forties who received the YFV17D yellow fever vaccine. The rearrangement links TRBV6-2 or TRBV6-3 to TRBJ2-7; 8 positions match TRBD1. Sequenced here: CD4+ T cells sorted from PBMCs, sampled 45 days after the yellow fever booster vaccination. The CDR3: CASGQGAEQYF. The CDR3, as DNA: TGTGCCAGCGGACAGGGAGCCGAGCAGTACTTC.